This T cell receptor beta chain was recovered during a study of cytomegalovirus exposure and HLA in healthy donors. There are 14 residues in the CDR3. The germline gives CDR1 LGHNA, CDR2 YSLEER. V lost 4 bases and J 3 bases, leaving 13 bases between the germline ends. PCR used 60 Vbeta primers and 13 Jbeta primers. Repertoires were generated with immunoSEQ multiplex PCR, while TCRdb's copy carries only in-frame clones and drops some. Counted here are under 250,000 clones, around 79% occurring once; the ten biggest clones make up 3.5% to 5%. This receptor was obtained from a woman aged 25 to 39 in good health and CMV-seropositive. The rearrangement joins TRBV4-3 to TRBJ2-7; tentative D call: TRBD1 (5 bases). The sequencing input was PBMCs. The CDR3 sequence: CASSPSDTHYEQYF. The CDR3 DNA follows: TGCGCCAGCAGCCCCTCGGACACCCACTACGAGCAGTACTTC.